Reported below is one T cell receptor (beta chain). Its specificity is not known. This entry belongs to a study of post-analysis software for immune sequencing data. Study-wide results and limits: Co-batched samples clustered tightly together by F measure. Controls showed significantly higher normalized Chao1 diversity than did multiple sclerosis patients.

Unique molecular identifiers tagged the TCR beta cDNA libraries. Once roughly 0.85 to 11 million T cells were used, roughly 0.5 million cDNA molecules resulted. Using its own MiXCR run on the PCR reads, TCRdb lists one record per CDR3 protein. Of more than 500,000 distinct CDR3 sequences in the sample, around 34% were seen once. Sequencing was performed on blood. The TCR sequence derives from a girl aged 2-17 years with multiple sclerosis.

The CDR3 spells CASLSSSFNSPLHF. In DNA form, the CDR3 reads TGTGCCAGCCTCAGCTCCAGTTTTAATTCACCCCTCCACTTT. The rearrangement links TRBV3-1 to TRBJ1-6; D not resolved. This CDR3 has 14 residues. Between the trimmed V and J ends, which lost 8 bases and 6 bases, there was a span of 14 bases. Germline values: CDR1 LGHDT, CDR2 YNNKEL (reference sequence).